This paragraph covers one TCR beta chain sequence. Its target is unknown. J was trimmed by 8 bases and V by 4 bases; bases with no gene match: 17. Germline assignment: CDR1 LGHNT and CDR2 FRNRAP. The CDR3 spans 18 residues. Method: immunoSEQ multiplex PCR; TCRdb's copy keeps in-frame clones and lacks some. This sample yields 86,000 or so clones, of which about 85% are seen a single time; approximately 15% belongs to the top ten. Regarding time point: pretreatment peripheral blood. Sample numbers ranged from 1 to 8 per patient, encompassing pretreatment and on-treatment collections. The entry originates in a study of PD-L1 blockade in urothelial cancer. Study-wide results and limits: Greater 3-week expansion of tumor-associated blood clones was recorded for durable-benefit patients. Better survival was predicted when blood TCR clonality before treatment fell below the median.

This material consisted of PBMCs, taken around atezolizumab (anti-PD-L1) treatment. This TCR was recovered from a man aged 60-69 years with urothelial cancer. The genes are TRBV12-5 and TRBJ2-1; 10 nucleotides match TRBD2. CDR3 in DNA: TGTGCTAGTGGTTCAGACTTCACACTAGCGGGGCGGCGTTATGAGCAGTTCTTC. It encodes CASGSDFTLAGRRYEQFF. The whole variable domain, remainder taken from reference TRBV12-5 and TRBJ2-1, is DARVTQTPRHKVTEMGQEVTMRCQPILGHNTVFWYRQTMMQGLELLAYFRNRAPLDDSGMPKDRFSAEMPDATLATLKIQPSEPRDSAVYFCASGSDFTLAGRRYEQFFGPGTRLTVL.